One sample yielded the 9 T cell receptor beta chains listed below, sequenced in a study of shared T cell receptors in the human thymus (dated by TCRdb to the early 2020s). Receptor libraries were prepared by the immunoSEQ multiplex PCR assay. TCRdb took over this immuneACCESS table, retaining in-frame rearrangements with V and J assigned. Such tables are incomplete; in checked studies, under half of the missing clones stem from an unresolved V gene, and the remainder is unexplained. Counted in this sample were 700,000 or so clones; approximately 85% of them appeared once. The ten largest clones capture about 0.0098% of the sample. This sample was also put to use in a study of human thymus T cells.

The sample consisted of thymocytes. The receptors derive from a girl under three years old with a congenital heart defect. Donor details come from another sample of the same person, matched by shared clones.

The rearrangement links TRBV6-5 to TRBJ1-1, with a tentative D call TRBD1 (6 bases). V dropped 6 bases and J dropped 1 base, with 15 bases sitting between them. Germline V gene lookup returns CDR1 MNHEY and CDR2 SVGAGI. This CDR3 is 15 amino acids long. The chain's CDR3 is CASSLRGGPNTEAFF. The CDR3 DNA reads TGTGCCAGCAGCCTTCGGGGGGGGCCGAACACTGAAGCTTTCTTT.

J is TRBJ2-1 and V is TRBV5-6; 7 bases align to TRBD2. Germline-derived CDR1 and CDR2 are SGHDT and YYEEEE. The CDR3 covers 15 residues. The V and J ends lost 4 bases and 8 bases, in that order; junction bases with no gene match: 12. The CDR3 DNA follows: TGTGCCAGCAGCAGGTTTCGGGACTATCCGGATGAGCAGTTCTTC. Translating gives CASSRFRDYPDEQFF.

The chain employs TRBV9 and TRBJ1-2, with D uncertain. The CDR3 extends over 14 amino acids. Trimming stripped 1 base from V and 8 bases from J, with 15 bases between. The germline V gene has CDR1 SGDLS and CDR2 YYNGEE. CDR3 DNA sequence: TGTGCCAGCAGCGTAAGCCTCCAAGGAGGCGGCTACACCTTC. It codes for CASSVSLQGGGYTF. Full variable domain (remainder filled in from reference TRBV9 and TRBJ1-2): DSGVTQTPKHLITATGQRVTLRCSPRSGDLSVYWYQQSLDQGLQFLIQYYNGEERAKGNILERFSAQQFPDLHSELNLSSLELGDSALYFCASSVSLQGGGYTFGSGTRLTVV.

This sequence joins TRBV4-1 and TRBJ2-7, with TRBD1 as a possible D gene (6 bases). V gave up 0 bases and J gave up 0 bases, with 9 bases separating them. Per germline, CDR1 MGHRA and CDR2 YSYEKL. CDR3 length equals 15 residues. DNA of the CDR3: TGCGCCAGCAGCCAAGATCCGGACAGCTCCTACGAGCAGTACTTC. Protein: CASSQDPDSSYEQYF.

The chain is built from TRBV7-6 and TRBJ2-5; D gene ambiguous. Trimming removed 4 bases from V and 0 bases from J, with 6 bases in between. The CDR3 is made up of 13 amino acids. The germline V gene has CDR1 SGHVS and CDR2 FNYEAQ. The chain's CDR3 is CASSSHYQETQYF. The CDR3, as DNA: TGTGCCAGCAGCTCCCATTACCAAGAGACCCAGTACTTC.

The V call is TRBV7-2, the J call TRBJ2-7, with 7 bases aligning to TRBD1. CDR1 and CDR2 from the germline V gene are SGHTA and FQGNSA. J was trimmed by 0 bases and V by 0 bases; bases with no gene match: 11. This CDR3 comprises 18 residues. This CDR3 reads CASSLALGAGGSSYEQYF. The CDR3 DNA sequence: TGTGCCAGCAGCTTAGCGCTTGGGGCAGGGGGAAGCTCCTACGAGCAGTACTTC. Combining the CDR3 with reference TRBV7-2 and TRBJ2-7 gives the whole variable domain GAGVSQSPSNKVTEKGKDVELRCDPISGHTALYWYRQSLGQGLEFLIYFQGNSAPDKSGLPSDRFSAERTGGSVSTLTIQRTQQEDSAVYLCASSLALGAGGSSYEQYFGPGTRLTVT.

This sequence joins TRBV10-3 and TRBJ1-5, with TRBD1 matching over 8 bases. Unmatched junction bases numbered 3, after V lost 5 bases and J lost 0 bases. The CDR3 consists of 15 residues. Germline CDR1 is ENHRY and CDR2 is SYGVKD. CDR3 bases: TGTGCCATCAGTCAGGACAGGGATAGCAATCAGCCCCAGCATTTT. It yields the protein CAISQDRDSNQPQHF.

V and J are TRBV27 and TRBJ2-1, with TRBD1 matching 9 bases. Germline assignment: CDR1 MNHEY and CDR2 SMNVEV (reference sequence). Trimming at V came to 3 bases and at J to 0 bases, leaving 12 bases not matched to a gene. The CDR3 is made up of 19 amino acids. CDR3 amino acids: CASSFMGQGLSLSYNEQFF. The CDR3 coding sequence is TGTGCCAGCAGTTTTATGGGACAGGGACTTAGTCTCTCCTACAATGAGCAGTTCTTC.

The rearrangement links TRBV12-1 to TRBJ2-4; the table assigns TRBD1, which was not confirmed against the DNA. TRBV12-1 is noted as a pseudogene. The CDR3 covers 18 residues. CDR3 coding DNA: TGTGCCAGCAGCTTTGCGTGGCAACGTCCCCCGAATTCAAACATTCAGTACTTC. Translation gives CASSFAWQRPPNSNIQYF.